The source of this T cell receptor (beta chain) is a study of blood T cell repertoires in COVID-19. Looking at the study overall: The United States, Italy and Spain supplied acute and convalescent COVID-19 samples. Sample material is recorded as cDNA or gDNA derived from T cells, B-cell-depleted T cells, or PBMCs.

V shed 4 bases and J shed 1 base, with 13 bases lying between them. The V gene's germline CDR1 is LGHDT and CDR2 YNNKEL (reference sequence). This CDR3 is 15 amino acids long. Per the original methods: Amplified reference gene primers provided the basis for estimating nucleated cell counts. Assay: immunoSEQ multiplex PCR; the TCRdb copy retains only in-frame clones and omits some. That table is the source of V, J and clone size, and D and trimming were worked out from the DNA. The sample contains 110,000 to 150,000 clones, 79% of which appear only once. V is TRBV3-1 (or the pseudogene TRBV3-2) and J is TRBJ2-5; TRBD1 might be the D (6 bases). The sample taken for sequencing was peripheral blood. The source is a man aged 50-59 years with active or convalescent COVID-19. CDR3 region: CASSPSWDIQETQYF. The CDR3 DNA sequence: TGTGCCAGCAGCCCTTCCTGGGACATCCAAGAGACCCAGTACTTC.